The T cell receptor beta chain under discussion was sequenced for a study of blood T cell repertoires in COVID-19. The data were produced by immunoSEQ multiplex PCR, yet TCRdb's version contains in-frame clones alone and is incomplete. The sample gives just over 95,000 clones, over 80% of which show up once; about 20% is in the top ten. CDR1 SGHNT and CDR2 YENEEA come from the germline V gene. The CDR3 spans 15 residues. V was trimmed by 0 bases and J by 1 base, leaving 9 bases between them. What was sequenced was peripheral blood. The source is an elderly man with acute or convalescent COVID-19. The chain uses TRBV11-3 and TRBJ2-5, with a weak D call TRBD2 (6 bases). The chain's CDR3 is CASSLDGGRQETQYF. CDR3 in DNA: TGTGCCAGCAGCTTAGATGGAGGGCGCCAAGAGACCCAGTACTTC.